This is a list of T cell receptor beta chains from one sample in a study of blood T cell repertoires in COVID-19. Sequencing was performed with immunoSEQ multiplex PCR; in TCRdb, only in-frame clones are kept and a portion is missing. The sample consists of about 80,000 clones, over 70% of them appearing once. What was sequenced was peripheral blood. Every receptor here comes from a human donor in a cohort sampled during active COVID-19. The CDR3 runs from the conserved cysteine through the conserved F or W. D genes are given only for firm matches. Size is stated for part of the rows, as once, few or many counts, or as a class when the clone is expanded.

>TRBV19|TRBJ1-5|.|TRBD1
CASSGINRGNQPQHF
TGTGCCAGTAGCGGGATAAACAGGGGGAATCAGCCCCAGCATTTT
>TRBV7-4|TRBJ2-1|.|TRBD2
CASSLTAGGANEQFF
TGTGCCAGCAGCTTAACAGCGGGAGGGGCCAATGAGCAGTTCTTC
>TRBV7-6|TRBJ2-1|.|TRBD2
CASSLWTSGIDNEQFF
TGTGCCAGCAGCTTATGGACTAGCGGGATTGATAATGAGCAGTTCTTC
>TRBV19|TRBJ2-6|.|.
CASRSVQAGANVLTF
TGTGCCAGTAGATCGGTACAGGCTGGGGCCAACGTCCTGACTTTC
>TRBV7-9|TRBJ2-1|.|TRBD1
CASSFTGTGNEQFF
TGTGCCAGCAGCTTTACAGGGACAGGCAATGAGCAGTTCTTC
>TRBV2|TRBJ1-2|.|.
CASSDPGHSRAYGYTF
TGTGCCAGCAGCGACCCGGGACACAGTCGTGCCTATGGCTACACCTTC
>TRBV3-1/TRBV3-2|TRBJ1-6|.|.
CASSQSEGGGYNLHF
TGTGCCAGCAGCCAGAGTGAGGGAGGAGGGTACAACCTCCACTTT
>TRBV11-3|TRBJ2-1|.|TRBD2
CASSVAGGPGEQFF
TGTGCCAGCAGCGTAGCGGGAGGGCCCGGTGAGCAGTTCTTC
>TRBV6-1|TRBJ2-7|few|.
CASSEAGSEQYF
TGTGCCAGCAGTGAAGCGGGGAGCGAGCAGTACTTC
>TRBV7-2|TRBJ2-7|.|TRBD2
CASSLEGLAGGAIYEQYF
TGTGCCAGCAGCTTAGAGGGACTAGCGGGGGGGGCGATTTACGAGCAGTACTTC
>TRBV28|TRBJ2-3|.|TRBD1
CASSKGASDTQYF
TGTGCCAGCAGCAAGGGGGCCTCAGATACGCAGTATTTT
>TRBV19|TRBJ2-1|.|TRBD2
CASSIGGGRGDEQFF
TGTGCCAGTAGTATTGGTGGCGGGAGGGGAGATGAGCAGTTCTTC
>TRBV5-4|TRBJ1-1|.|TRBD1
CASSFDRGDTEAFF
TGTGCCAGCAGCTTTGACAGGGGGGACACTGAAGCTTTCTTT
>TRBV12-3/TRBV12-4|TRBJ2-3|.|.
CASSRRGDTQYF
TGTGCCAGCAGCCGCCGGGGAGATACGCAGTATTTT
>TRBV29-1|TRBJ1-2|.|.
CSVRVGTHYGYTF
TGCAGCGTGCGGGTGGGGACACACTATGGCTACACCTTC
>TRBV2|TRBJ2-5|.|TRBD2
CARTSGFQETQYF
TGTGCCAGGACTAGCGGCTTCCAAGAGACCCAGTACTTC
>TRBV2|TRBJ2-1|.|TRBD1
CASRTGGQTIYNEQFF
TGTGCCAGTAGGACAGGGGGACAAACAATCTACAATGAGCAGTTCTTC
>TRBV29-1|TRBJ1-5|.|TRBD1
CSVGQEGNQPQHF
TGCAGCGTGGGACAGGAAGGCAATCAGCCCCAGCATTTT
>TRBV7-9|TRBJ2-2|.|TRBD2
CASILMRGLERTGELFF
TGTGCCAGCATACTGATGAGGGGACTAGAAAGGACCGGGGAGCTGTTTTTT
>TRBV5-4|TRBJ2-1|.|TRBD1
CASSLRAGGSNEQFF
TGTGCCAGCAGCTTGCGTGCAGGGGGTAGTAATGAGCAGTTCTTC
>TRBV3-1/TRBV3-2|TRBJ2-5|.|.
CASSRPSPQRALQETQYF
TGTGCCAGCAGCCGGCCATCCCCCCAGCGGGCGCTCCAAGAGACCCAGTACTTC
>TRBV5-1|TRBJ2-3|.|.
CASSPGSTDTQYF
TGCGCCAGCAGCCCCGGGAGCACAGATACGCAGTATTTT
>TRBV5-1|TRBJ2-3|.|TRBD2
CASSLEASGRQDTQYF
TGCGCCAGCAGCTTGGAGGCTAGCGGGAGACAAGATACGCAGTATTTT
>TRBV6-2/TRBV6-3|TRBJ2-3|.|.
CASSSLFSGSGVDTQYF
TGTGCCAGCAGTTCCCTATTTAGCGGATCGGGGGTAGATACGCAGTATTTT
>TRBV2|TRBJ2-1|once|TRBD2
CATRREVSYNEQFF
TGTGCCACCAGACGGGAGGTGTCCTACAATGAGCAGTTCTTC
>TRBV7-9|TRBJ1-1|many|TRBD1
CASSPPKTGGHEAFF
TGTGCCAGCAGCCCCCCCAAGACAGGGGGCCATGAAGCTTTCTTT
>TRBV7-2|TRBJ2-5|.|.
CASSLGRRETQYF
TGTGCCAGCAGCTTAGGGAGAAGAGAGACCCAGTACTTC
>TRBV6-2/TRBV6-3|TRBJ1-1|.|.
CASSPPGTEAFF
TGTGCCAGCAGTCCCCCCGGCACTGAAGCTTTCTTT
>TRBV6-6|TRBJ2-7|.|TRBD1
CASSYSGQGPYEQYF
TGTGCCAGCAGTTACTCGGGACAGGGCCCCTACGAGCAGTACTTC
>TRBV29-1|TRBJ2-1|.|TRBD2
CSAVLSGGLYNEQFF
TGCAGCGCAGTACTTAGCGGGGGGCTTTACAATGAGCAGTTCTTC
>TRBV25-1|TRBJ2-5|.|.
CASSEPSRETQYF
TGTGCCAGCAGTGAACCATCCCGGGAGACCCAGTACTTC
>TRBV11-2|TRBJ2-1|.|.
CASSPLAGTRSYNEQFF
TGTGCCAGCAGCCCTTTGGCGGGGACCCGCTCCTACAATGAGCAGTTCTTC
>TRBV19|TRBJ1-4|.|.
CASSTRGGREKLFF
TGTGCCAGTAGTACTCGCGGGGGACGTGAAAAACTGTTTTTT